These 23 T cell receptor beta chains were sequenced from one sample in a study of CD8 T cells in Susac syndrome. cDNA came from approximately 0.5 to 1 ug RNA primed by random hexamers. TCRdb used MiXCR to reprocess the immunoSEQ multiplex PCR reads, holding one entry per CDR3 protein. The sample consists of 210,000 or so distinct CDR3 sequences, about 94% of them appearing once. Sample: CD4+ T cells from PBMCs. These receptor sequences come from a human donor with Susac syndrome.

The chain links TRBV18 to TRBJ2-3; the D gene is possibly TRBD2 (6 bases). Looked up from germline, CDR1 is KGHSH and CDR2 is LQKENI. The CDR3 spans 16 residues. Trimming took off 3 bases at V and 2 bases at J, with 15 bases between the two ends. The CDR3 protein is CASSPFRRDVTDTQYF. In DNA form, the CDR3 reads TGTGCCAGCTCACCCTTCAGGAGGGATGTCACAGATACGCAGTATTTT. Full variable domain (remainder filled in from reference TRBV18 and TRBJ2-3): NAGVMQNPRHLVRRRGQEARLRCSPMKGHSHVYWYRQLPEEGLKFMVYLQKENIIDESGMPKERFSAEFPKEGPSILRIQQVVRGDSAAYFCASSPFRRDVTDTQYFGPGTRLTVL.

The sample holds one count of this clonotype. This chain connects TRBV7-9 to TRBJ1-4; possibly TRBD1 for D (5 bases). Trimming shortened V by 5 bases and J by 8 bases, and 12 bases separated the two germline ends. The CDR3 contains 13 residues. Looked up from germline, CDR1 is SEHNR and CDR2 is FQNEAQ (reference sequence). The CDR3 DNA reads TGTGCCAGCAGCCCGGGGGGTTTGGAAAAACTGTTTTTT. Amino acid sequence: CASSPGGLEKLFF.

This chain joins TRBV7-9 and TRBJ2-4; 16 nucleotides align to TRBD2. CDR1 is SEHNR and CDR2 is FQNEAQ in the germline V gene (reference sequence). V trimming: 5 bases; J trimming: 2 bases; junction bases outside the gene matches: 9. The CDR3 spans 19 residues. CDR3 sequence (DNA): TGTGCCAGCAGCGACGGGACTAGCGGGGGGGCTTGGACCAAAAACATTCAGTACTTC. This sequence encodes CASSDGTSGGAWTKNIQYF.

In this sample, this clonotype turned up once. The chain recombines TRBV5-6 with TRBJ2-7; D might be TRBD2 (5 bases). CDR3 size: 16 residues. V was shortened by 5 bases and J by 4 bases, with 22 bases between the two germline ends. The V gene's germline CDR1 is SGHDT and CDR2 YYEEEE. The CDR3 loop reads CASSSGEGGLEYEQYF. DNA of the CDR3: TGTGCCAGCAGTTCTGGCGAGGGCGGGCTTGAGTACGAGCAGTACTTC.

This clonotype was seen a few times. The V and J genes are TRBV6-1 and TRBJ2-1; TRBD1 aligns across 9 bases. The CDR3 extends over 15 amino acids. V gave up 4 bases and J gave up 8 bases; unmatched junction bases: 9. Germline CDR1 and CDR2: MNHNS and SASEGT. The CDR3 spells CASSGGGQGKYEQFF. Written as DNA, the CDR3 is TGTGCCAGCAGTGGCGGGGGACAGGGAAAATATGAGCAGTTCTTC.

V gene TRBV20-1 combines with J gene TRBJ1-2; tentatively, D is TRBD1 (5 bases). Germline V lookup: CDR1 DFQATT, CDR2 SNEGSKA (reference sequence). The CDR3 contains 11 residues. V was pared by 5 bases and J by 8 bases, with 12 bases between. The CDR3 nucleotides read TGCAGTGCTGGAGGGGTCCAGGGCTACACCTTC. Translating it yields CSAGGVQGYTF.

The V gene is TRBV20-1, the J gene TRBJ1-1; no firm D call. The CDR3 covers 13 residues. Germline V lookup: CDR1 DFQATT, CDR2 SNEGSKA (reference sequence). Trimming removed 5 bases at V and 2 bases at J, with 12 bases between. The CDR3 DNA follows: TGCAGTGCTCGAGTGGATACAAACACTGAAGCTTTCTTT. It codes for CSARVDTNTEAFF.

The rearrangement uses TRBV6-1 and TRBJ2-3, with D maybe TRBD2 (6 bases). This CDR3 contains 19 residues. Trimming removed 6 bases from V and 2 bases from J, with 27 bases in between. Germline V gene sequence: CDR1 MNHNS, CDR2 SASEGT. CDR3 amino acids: CASRESMLGEVGSTDTQYF. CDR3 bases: TGTGCCAGCAGAGAGAGCATGCTGGGGGAGGTTGGGTCCACAGATACGCAGTATTTT.

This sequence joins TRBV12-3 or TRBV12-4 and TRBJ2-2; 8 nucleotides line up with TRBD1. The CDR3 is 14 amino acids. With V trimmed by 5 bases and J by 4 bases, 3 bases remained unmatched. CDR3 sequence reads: CASSTTGATGELFF. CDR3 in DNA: TGTGCCAGCAGTACGACAGGGGCCACCGGGGAGCTGTTTTTT.

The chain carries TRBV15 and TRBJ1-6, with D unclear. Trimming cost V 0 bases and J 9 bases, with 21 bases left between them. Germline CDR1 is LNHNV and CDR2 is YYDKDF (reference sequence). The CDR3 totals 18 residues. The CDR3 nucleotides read TGTGCCACCAGCAGAGATCGTGCCATCATAGCAAGTAGTTCACCCCTCCACTTT. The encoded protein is CATSRDRAIIASSSPLHF.

Here the CDR3 reads CASSPANTEAFF. The CDR3, as DNA: TGTGCCAGCTCACCAGCGAACACTGAAGCTTTCTTT. The V gene is TRBV18, the J gene TRBJ1-1; D remains unclear. Trimming shortened V by 2 bases and J by 1 base, and 2 bases separated the two germline ends. Germline V gives CDR1 KGHSH, CDR2 LQKENI. This CDR3 has 12 residues. The full variable domain, with the rest looked up from reference TRBV18 and TRBJ1-1, is NAGVMQNPRHLVRRRGQEARLRCSPMKGHSHVYWYRQLPEEGLKFMVYLQKENIIDESGMPKERFSAEFPKEGPSILRIQQVVRGDSAAYFCASSPANTEAFFGQGTRLTVV.

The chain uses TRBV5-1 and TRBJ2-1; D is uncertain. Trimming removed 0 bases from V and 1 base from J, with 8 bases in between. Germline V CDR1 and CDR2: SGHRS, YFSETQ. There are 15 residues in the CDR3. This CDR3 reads CASSLAHVSYNEQFF. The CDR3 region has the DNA TGCGCCAGCAGCTTGGCGCACGTTTCCTACAATGAGCAGTTCTTC.

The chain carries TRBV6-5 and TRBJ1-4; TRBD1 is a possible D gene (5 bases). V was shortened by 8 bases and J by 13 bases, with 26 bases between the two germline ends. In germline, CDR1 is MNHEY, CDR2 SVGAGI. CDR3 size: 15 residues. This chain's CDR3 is CASRVTDGAPGGLFF. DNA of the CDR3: TGTGCCAGCCGAGTTACAGATGGGGCCCCCGGTGGACTGTTTTTT.

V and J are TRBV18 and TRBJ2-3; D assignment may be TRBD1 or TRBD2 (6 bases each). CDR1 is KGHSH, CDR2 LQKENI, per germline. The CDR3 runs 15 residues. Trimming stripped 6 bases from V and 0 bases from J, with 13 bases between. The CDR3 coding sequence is TGTGCCAGCTCCGAAGGGGGGCCGAGCACAGATACGCAGTATTTT. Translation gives CASSEGGPSTDTQYF.

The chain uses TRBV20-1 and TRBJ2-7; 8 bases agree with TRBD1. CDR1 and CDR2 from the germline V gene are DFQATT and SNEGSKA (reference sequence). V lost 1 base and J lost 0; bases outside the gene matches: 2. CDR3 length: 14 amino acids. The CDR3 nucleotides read TGCAGTGCTAGAGGGACAGGGAGCTCCTACGAGCAGTACTTC. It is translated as CSARGTGSSYEQYF.

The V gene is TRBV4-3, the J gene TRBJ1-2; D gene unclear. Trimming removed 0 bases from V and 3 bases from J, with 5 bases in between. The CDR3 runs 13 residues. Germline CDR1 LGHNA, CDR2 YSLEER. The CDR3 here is CASSQDAYYGYTF. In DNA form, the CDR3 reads TGCGCCAGCAGCCAAGACGCCTACTATGGCTACACCTTC.

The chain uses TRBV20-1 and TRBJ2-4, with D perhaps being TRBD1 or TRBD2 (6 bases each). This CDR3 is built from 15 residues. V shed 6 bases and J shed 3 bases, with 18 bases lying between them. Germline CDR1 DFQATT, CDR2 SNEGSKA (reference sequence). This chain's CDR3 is CSASGGGLGKNIQYF. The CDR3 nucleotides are TGCAGTGCCTCGGGTGGGGGGCTTGGCAAAAACATTCAGTACTTC.

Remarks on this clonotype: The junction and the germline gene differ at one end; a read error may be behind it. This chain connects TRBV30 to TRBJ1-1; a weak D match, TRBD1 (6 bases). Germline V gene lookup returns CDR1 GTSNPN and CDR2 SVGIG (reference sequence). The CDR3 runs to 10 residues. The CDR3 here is CAWGDTRRIF. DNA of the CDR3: TGTGCCTGGGGGGACACCAGAAGAATCTTT.

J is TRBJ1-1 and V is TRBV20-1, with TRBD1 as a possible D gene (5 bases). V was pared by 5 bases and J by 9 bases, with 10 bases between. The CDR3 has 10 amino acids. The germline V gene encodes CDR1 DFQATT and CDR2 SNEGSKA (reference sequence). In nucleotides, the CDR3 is TGCAGTGCTGAAAGACAGCAAGCTTTCTTT. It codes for CSAERQQAFF.

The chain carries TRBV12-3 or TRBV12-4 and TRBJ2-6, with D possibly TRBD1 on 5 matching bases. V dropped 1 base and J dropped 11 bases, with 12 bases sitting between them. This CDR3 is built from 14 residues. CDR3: CASSLGAGFHVLTF. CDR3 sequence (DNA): TGTGCCAGCAGTTTAGGGGCAGGGTTTCACGTCCTGACTTTC.

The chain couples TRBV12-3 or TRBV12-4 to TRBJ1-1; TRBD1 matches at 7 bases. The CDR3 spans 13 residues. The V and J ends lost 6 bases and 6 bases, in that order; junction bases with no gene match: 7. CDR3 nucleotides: TGTGCCAGCAGCCTCGACAGGGAGGCTGAAGCTTTCTTT. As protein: CASSLDREAEAFF.

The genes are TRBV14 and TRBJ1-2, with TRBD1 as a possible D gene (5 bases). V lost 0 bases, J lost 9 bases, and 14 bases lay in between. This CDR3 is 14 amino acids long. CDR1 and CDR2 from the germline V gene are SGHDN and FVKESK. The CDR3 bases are TGTGCCAGCAGCCAAGAACGGGGGGAGAGCAGCTACACCTTC. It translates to CASSQERGESSYTF. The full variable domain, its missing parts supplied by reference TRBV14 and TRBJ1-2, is EAGVTQFPSHSVIEKGQTVTLRCDPISGHDNLYWYRRVMGKEIKFLLHFVKESKQDESGMPNNRFLAERTGGTYSTLKVQPAELEDSGVYFCASSQERGESSYTFGSGTRLTVV.

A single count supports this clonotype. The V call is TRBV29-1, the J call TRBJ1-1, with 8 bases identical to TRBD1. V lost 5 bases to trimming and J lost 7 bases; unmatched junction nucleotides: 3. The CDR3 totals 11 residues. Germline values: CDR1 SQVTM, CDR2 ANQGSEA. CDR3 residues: CSVSGQGEAFF. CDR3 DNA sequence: TGCAGCGTTTCTGGACAGGGTGAAGCTTTCTTT. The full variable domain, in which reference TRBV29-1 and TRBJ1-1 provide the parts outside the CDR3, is SAVISQKPSRDICQRGTSLTIQCQVDSQVTMMFWYRQQPGQSLTLIATANQGSEATYESGFVIDKFPISRPNLTFSTLTVSNMSPEDSSIYLCSVSGQGEAFFGQGTRLTVV.